What follows are 29 T cell receptor beta chains derived from one specimen sequenced in a study of T cell repertoires in cytomegalovirus infection. Using its own MiXCR run on the reads, TCRdb lists one record per CDR3 protein. The sample yields over 50,000 distinct CDR3 sequences, roughly 21% seen once. These TCRs are of unknown antigen specificity. Here the sequenced sample was CD8+ T cells from cultured PBMCs, taken from culture after CMV antigen stimulation. All receptors come from a human donor in good health (CMV status not recorded). Some clones in this sample may be carry-over from other donors' samples.

The V call is TRBV7-9, the J call TRBJ1-5; 8 bases fit TRBD1. Trimming took 4 bases from V and 0 from J; bases not matched to a gene: 2. From germline, CDR1 is SEHNR and CDR2 FQNEAQ (reference sequence). The CDR3 is made up of 15 amino acids. CDR3 sequence: CASSSGQGSNQPQHF. CDR3 bases: TGTGCCAGCAGCTCAGGACAGGGTAGCAATCAGCCCCAGCATTTT. Full variable domain (missing parts from reference TRBV7-9 and TRBJ1-5): DTGVSQNPRHKITKRGQNVTFRCDPISEHNRLYWYRQTLGQGPEFLTYFQNEAQLEKSRLLSDRFSAERPKGSFSTLEIQRTEQGDSAMYLCASSSGQGSNQPQHFGDGTRLSIL.

The genes are TRBV30 and TRBJ1-1; D may be TRBD1 (6 bases). Germline V gene data show CDR1 as GTSNPN and CDR2 as SVGIG (reference sequence). The CDR3 has 14 residues. The V and J ends lost 1 base and 4 bases respectively, with 13 bases between them. For the CDR3, the DNA is TGTGCCTGGAGTGCAGGGGACTTACGCACTGAAGCTTTCTTT. Protein: CAWSAGDLRTEAFF.

This clonotype has just a few counts. The chain joins TRBV20-1 to TRBJ2-7; 7 positions agree with TRBD2. Per the germline V gene, CDR1 is DFQATT and CDR2 is SNEGSKA (reference sequence). This CDR3 contains 13 residues. V was clipped by 6 bases and J by 0 bases; unmatched bases: 5. For the CDR3, the DNA is TGCAGTGCCGTCGGGGGGAGCTCCTACGAGCAGTACTTC. As protein: CSAVGGSSYEQYF.

DNA of the CDR3: TGTGCTAGCCGGGTGACAGGGGACACTGAAGCTTTCTTT. Translation gives CASRVTGDTEAFF. The V call is TRBV7-6, the J call TRBJ1-1, with 8 bases identical to TRBD1. This CDR3 has 13 residues. Germline CDR1 is SGHVS and CDR2 is FNYEAQ.

This clonotype was seen many times. The gene calls are TRBV12-5 and TRBJ1-2; D is undetermined. The CDR3 covers 17 residues. Germline CDR1 reads LGHNT; CDR2 reads FRNRAP. V lost 2 bases, J lost 0 bases, and 16 bases lay in between. The CDR3: CASGLSSDGQANYGYTF. Written as DNA, the CDR3 is TGTGCTAGTGGTTTGTCCTCGGACGGGCAAGCTAACTATGGCTACACCTTC.

The chain combines TRBV6-1 with TRBJ2-1, with 7 bases fitting TRBD2. The trim removed 7 bases at V and 4 bases at J, leaving 10 bases unmatched. Germline CDR1 reads MNHNS; CDR2 reads SASEGT. The CDR3 is 15 amino acids. The CDR3 region has the DNA TGTGCCAGCAACCCAAGCGGGGAGCTTTACAATGAGCAGTTCTTC. Amino acids: CASNPSGELYNEQFF.

CDR3 residues: CASSGGFSLFF. The CDR3 nucleotides read TGTGCCAGCAGCGGGGGGTTTTCGCTGTTTTTT. The rearrangement uses TRBV12-3 or TRBV12-4 and TRBJ1-4, with D tentatively TRBD1 (5 bases). V shed 6 bases and J shed 14 bases, with 13 bases lying between them. This CDR3 comprises 11 residues.

The rearrangement uses TRBV10-3 and TRBJ1-1; TRBD1 is a possible D gene (5 bases). CDR1 and CDR2 from the germline V gene are ENHRY and SYGVKD. V lost 10 bases to trimming and J lost 2 bases, with 26 bases between them. This CDR3 has 17 amino acids. CDR3 region: CATNWGTTEGGNTEAFF. CDR3 sequence (DNA): TGTGCCACCAACTGGGGGACTACTGAGGGAGGAAACACTGAAGCTTTCTTT.

This clonotype appeared a few times. This chain uses TRBV7-8 with TRBJ2-2; a weak D match, TRBD2 (6 bases). V was trimmed by 1 base and J by 4 bases, leaving 10 bases between them. The CDR3 loop spans 15 amino acids. Germline loops: CDR1 SGHVS, CDR2 FQNEAQ. In DNA, the CDR3 is TGTGCCAGCAGCTTAGTAGGGACTTCCACCGGGGAGCTGTTTTTT. Its translation is CASSLVGTSTGELFF.

There are a few counts of this clonotype. This chain joins TRBV7-6 and TRBJ2-7, with 7 positions matching TRBD1. Trimming took 5 bases from V and 5 from J; bases not matched to a gene: 6. Per germline, CDR1 SGHVS and CDR2 FNYEAQ. The CDR3 length is 13 residues. The CDR3: CASSQTGLNEQYF. The CDR3 DNA sequence: TGTGCCAGCAGCCAGACAGGGCTTAACGAGCAGTACTTC.

This chain connects TRBV6-1 to TRBJ2-6; D not resolved. The CDR3 consists of 14 residues. The germline V gene encodes CDR1 MNHNS and CDR2 SASEGT. Trimming stripped 6 bases from V and 0 bases from J, with 6 bases between. CDR3 nucleotide sequence: TGTGCCAGCAGCCAGGACTCTGGGGCCAACGTCCTGACTTTC. Its protein is CASSQDSGANVLTF.

The rearrangement uses TRBV4-1 and TRBJ1-2; D is possibly TRBD1 (6 bases). Germline V gives CDR1 MGHRA, CDR2 YSYEKL. Trimming took off 2 bases at V and 5 bases at J, with 6 bases between the two ends. The CDR3 is 12 amino acids. CDR3 residues: CASSQTGYGYTF. The DNA for the CDR3 is TGCGCCAGCAGCCAAACAGGGTATGGCTACACCTTC.

This clonotype has a count of ten or more. J is TRBJ1-5 and V is TRBV7-9; D unresolved. CDR1 is SEHNR, CDR2 FQNEAQ, per germline (reference sequence). The CDR3 runs to 14 residues. Trimming removed 4 bases at V and 0 bases at J, with 7 bases between. CDR3 DNA: TGTGCCAGCAGCTACGGCAGTAGCAATCAGCCCCAGCATTTT. As protein: CASSYGSSNQPQHF.

This clonotype turned up a few times. The CDR3 is CASSLVGARLNQPQHF. For the CDR3, the DNA is TGTGCCAGCAGTTTAGTGGGGGCGCGTCTGAATCAGCCCCAGCATTTT. The chain links TRBV12-3 or TRBV12-4 to TRBJ1-5, with D possibly being TRBD1 (6 bases). Trimming removed 1 base at V and 4 bases at J, with 14 bases between. The length of the CDR3 is 16 residues.

The chain joins TRBV4-2 to TRBJ2-1; the match to TRBD2 covers 8 bases. The germline CDR1 and CDR2 sequences are LGHNA and YNFKEQ. The ends lost 1 base at V and 7 bases at J; junction bases unmatched: 6. CDR3 size: 15 residues. The CDR3 is CASSQVAGGENEQFF. The DNA for the CDR3 is TGTGCCAGCAGCCAAGTCGCCGGGGGGGAGAATGAGCAGTTCTTC.

This chain uses TRBV18 with TRBJ1-4, with D hard to call. The CDR3 runs to 14 residues. V lost 2 bases and J 3 bases, leaving 7 bases between the germline ends. Per the germline V gene, CDR1 is KGHSH and CDR2 is LQKENI. DNA of the CDR3: TGTGCCAGCTCACCAGGCTATTCTAATGAAAAACTGTTTTTT. It translates to CASSPGYSNEKLFF.

This clonotype occurred a few times. The V and J genes are TRBV7-2 and TRBJ1-5, with D unclear. V was cut by 1 base and J by 0 bases, with 7 bases left in between. CDR3 length: 15 amino acids. Germline V gene lookup returns CDR1 SGHTA and CDR2 FQGNSA. CDR3 sequence: CASSLDTYSNQPQHF. As DNA, the CDR3 is TGTGCCAGCAGCTTAGACACGTATAGCAATCAGCCCCAGCATTTT.

Only a few counts were recorded for this clonotype. Here the CDR3 DNA reads TGTGCCAGCAGTGAGTCCCTATTACCGGATACGCAGTATTTT. Translation: CASSESLLPDTQYF. This chain links TRBV6-8 with TRBJ2-3; D is undetermined. This CDR3 has 14 residues. The germline V gene encodes CDR1 MNHGY and CDR2 SAAAGT. Trimming left V 5 bases short and J 6 bases short, with 15 bases between.

The chain carries TRBV7-2 and TRBJ2-3, with 8 bases matching TRBD2. The junction had 8 bases not matched to a gene; V was cut back by 1 base and J by 5 bases. The CDR3 covers 16 residues. Germline CDR1 SGHTA, CDR2 FQGNSA. The CDR3: CASSLVSGGPGDTQYF. DNA for the CDR3: TGTGCCAGCAGCTTAGTATCGGGGGGGCCTGGAGATACGCAGTATTTT.

V gene TRBV7-2 combines with J gene TRBJ2-5, with D perhaps assigned TRBD1 or TRBD2 (5 bases each). Germline loops: CDR1 SGHTA, CDR2 FQGNSA. CDR3 length: 16 amino acids. With 1 base removed from V and 3 bases from J, the gap between germline ends came to 15 bases. In DNA form, the CDR3 reads TGTGCCAGCAGCTTAGTAGTCTCCCAGGGAGAAGAGACCCAGTACTTC. Amino acids: CASSLVVSQGEETQYF.

The chain carries TRBV7-9 and TRBJ1-2; D gene uncertain. Germline V gene sequence: CDR1 SEHNR, CDR2 FQNEAQ (reference sequence). The CDR3 consists of 14 residues. V was clipped by 4 bases and J by 4 bases, with 13 bases between them. The CDR3 loop reads CASSSYAEVYGYTF. CDR3 nucleotides: TGTGCCAGCAGCTCATACGCAGAAGTCTATGGCTACACCTTC.

This chain links TRBV7-2 with TRBJ2-7; a weak D match, TRBD1 (5 bases). The germline V gene encodes CDR1 SGHTA and CDR2 FQGNSA. This CDR3 has 17 amino acids. Deletions cut 4 bases from V and 2 bases from J, with 21 bases between. CDR3 coding DNA: TGTGCCAGCAGCTACCCCCAAGTTGACAGATTCCCCTACGAGCAGTACTTC. Protein sequence: CASSYPQVDRFPYEQYF.

This chain uses TRBV11-2 with TRBJ1-5; D remains ambiguous. The germline V and J ends were trimmed by 5 bases and 0 bases, with 5 bases remaining between them. The CDR3 covers 13 residues. Germline CDR1 SGHAT, CDR2 FQNNGV. In DNA form, the CDR3 reads TGTGCCAGCAGCAGTAGTAGCAATCAGCCCCAGCATTTT. Encoded protein: CASSSSSNQPQHF. Based on the CDR3 plus reference TRBV11-2 and TRBJ1-5, the full variable domain is EAGVAQSPRYKIIEKRQSVAFWCNPISGHATLYWYQQILGQGPKLLIQFQNNGVVDDSQLPKDRFSAERLKGVDSTLKIQPAKLEDSAVYLCASSSSSNQPQHFGDGTRLSIL.

This clonotype came up a few times. This chain joins TRBV6-6 and TRBJ2-2; D ambiguous. The ends were cut back, 2 bases at V and 2 bases at J, with 9 bases in the middle. The length of the CDR3 is 15 residues. Germline assignment: CDR1 MNHNY and CDR2 SVGAGI (reference sequence). The CDR3 nucleotides read TGTGCCAGCAGTTACGTAAACCCTAACACCGGGGAGCTGTTTTTT. Translating gives CASSYVNPNTGELFF.

This clonotype was detected a few times. The rearrangement uses TRBV4-1 and TRBJ2-1, with 10 bases matching TRBD2. There are 15 residues in the CDR3. Trimming removed 4 bases from V and 3 bases from J; junction bases left unmatched: 3. The germline V gene has CDR1 MGHRA and CDR2 YSYEKL. The CDR3: CASSRASGGYNEQFF. In nucleotides, the CDR3 is TGCGCCAGCAGCCGGGCTAGCGGGGGCTACAATGAGCAGTTCTTC.

This CDR3 reads CASSLEIDTQYF. Here the CDR3 DNA reads TGTGCCAGCAGCTTAGAGATAGATACGCAGTATTTT. V is TRBV7-2 and J is TRBJ2-3; no clear D gene. CDR1 SGHTA and CDR2 FQGNSA come from the germline V gene. The CDR3 loop spans 12 amino acids. The germline V and J ends were trimmed by 1 base and 5 bases, with 4 bases remaining between them.

The V gene is TRBV2, the J gene TRBJ2-5, with 10 bases fitting TRBD2. CDR3 length: 16 amino acids. Germline V gene sequence: CDR1 SNHLY, CDR2 FYNNEI. Germline trimming cut 4 bases from V and 3 bases from J; bases unmatched to any gene: 8. DNA for the CDR3: TGTGCCAGCAGTGTACCCGGGACTAGCGAAGAAGAGACCCAGTACTTC. It specifies CASSVPGTSEEETQYF.

This clonotype showed up just a few times. V gene TRBV7-9 combines with J gene TRBJ2-5, with D uncertain. Germline CDR1 SEHNR, CDR2 FQNEAQ (reference sequence). Trimming cost V 1 base and J 1 base, with 7 bases left between them. The CDR3 consists of 14 residues. CDR3 amino acids: CASSLGPSQETQYF. In DNA form, the CDR3 reads TGTGCCAGCAGCTTAGGACCAAGCCAAGAGACCCAGTACTTC.

The chain is built from TRBV10-3 and TRBJ1-6; D call uncertain. There are 15 residues in the CDR3. The germline V gene has CDR1 ENHRY and CDR2 SYGVKD. Trimming took off 11 bases at V and 3 bases at J, with 17 bases between the two ends. The CDR3 reads CASGEGLDYNSPLHF. The CDR3 nucleotides are TGTGCCTCCGGTGAGGGCCTCGACTATAATTCACCCCTCCACTTT.